This TCR beta chain was observed in a study of shared clonotypes between healthy human individuals. Study observations and caveats: For naive CD4 cells, roughly 5.5% of clonotypes were shared across a handful of donors. Represented genetic and exposure-history diversity was restricted by having few donors.

As for this clone: Its antigen remains unknown. In the same sample, other DNA sequences code for this CDR3.

Produced via immunoSEQ multiplex PCR; TCRdb's table is partial and in-frame only. The sample has about 1.5 million clones; 95% to 99% are singletons. A CD45RA-negative memory subset and a CD45RA+ naive subset were separated from the CD4+ cells. The CDR3 extends over 14 amino acids. Trimming at V came to 2 bases and at J to 3 bases, leaving 4 bases not matched to a gene. In germline, CDR1 is SGHTA, CDR2 FQGNSA. Sequenced material: naive CD4+ T cells sorted from blood. As for subset: CD45RA+ positively selected. The TCR originated in a young man in good health. The V gene is TRBV7-2, the J gene TRBJ2-7, with 7 nucleotides matching TRBD1. The CDR3 region has the DNA TGTGCCAGCAGCTTAAGAACAGGGGACTACGAGCAGTACTTC. Translated: CASSLRTGDYEQYF.